This T cell receptor beta chain is drawn from a study of T cell repertoires in cytomegalovirus infection (dated by TCRdb to about 2019). Concerning the study at large: Peptide stimulations targeted recently identified HLA-C-restricted CMV epitopes, whose presentation resists viral immunomodulation, together with well-studied HLA-B-restricted epitopes. Donor HLA type was relevant to the analysis, as public TCR beta signatures indicated carriage of CMV infection together with the matching HLA type.

The treatment or condition label for this specimen denotes: in vitro stimulation with specific CMV peptide epitopes to enrich CMV-specific T cells. About this clonotype: Its antigen target is currently unknown. One base away there is no much larger clone; base qualities are not given.

The data were produced on an Illumina HiSeq 1500. The public sequencing data were trimmed at Q25 with fastp and processed into clonotypes with MiXCR by TCRdb, which kept only in-frame beta chains. Rows are combined by CDR3 protein, so each entry shows the most common genes and DNA. The sample table holds about 830,000 distinct CDR3 sequences, of which 32% were seen once. The top ten clones comprise over 10% of the sample. Reading from cysteine to phenylalanine, the CDR3 counts 13 amino acids. Only the CDR3 DNA is retained, 39 bases long and in frame from the first base. CDR1 and CDR2 (MNHEY, SVGEGT) derive from the germline V gene. V sheds 7 bases and J sheds 3 bases, leaving 12 bases between their ends. Paper-wide results and their limitations: In both this cohort and an independent approximately 350-donor cohort, the cumulative frequency of public TCR beta family members distinguished carriers of CMV infection plus the relevant HLA type. The ex vivo response was dominated by HLA-C-restricted CMV-specific TCR beta clonotypes, which also provided the single most frequent clonotype in two of eight donors.

This sample comprised cultured CD8+ T cells from PBMCs, obtained from culture after CMV antigen stimulation. Recombination connected TRBV6-2 or TRBV6-3 to TRBJ1-2, with the D gene too uncertain to name. This TCR was sampled from a human donor in good health (CMV status not recorded). Some clones in this sample may be carry-over from other donors' samples. At the DNA level, the sequence is TGTGCCAGCAACGGGGTGTGGGACTATGGCTACACCTTC. Translated, this is CASNGVWDYGYTF.